This passage covers 7 T cell receptor beta chains from one sample sequenced in a study of siplizumab effects on memory and regulatory T cells. TCRdb's copy holds only in-frame clones and misses some; the assay was immunoSEQ multiplex PCR. Among under 150,000 clones, roughly 94% were seen once, and the ten largest hold around 1.5%. Sequenced input: non-Treg CD4+ T cells sorted from blood. These receptors all stem from a human donor in good health.

The rearrangement uses TRBV6-5 and TRBJ1-1; the match to TRBD1 covers 9 bases. The germline CDR1 and CDR2 sequences are MNHEY and SVGAGI. V gave up 0 bases and J gave up 3 bases; unmatched junction bases: 5. CDR3 length: 16 amino acids. This CDR3 is CASSYSSTGGDTEAFF. The DNA of the CDR3 is TGTGCCAGCAGTTACTCTTCGACAGGGGGAGACACTGAAGCTTTCTTT.

The J gene is TRBJ1-3, the V gene TRBV5-1; tentatively, D is TRBD1 (5 bases). CDR1 and CDR2 (germline): SGHRS, YFSETQ. V shed 0 bases and J shed 0 bases, with 7 bases lying between them. There are 15 residues in the CDR3. The CDR3 here is CASSLAGSSGNTIYF. In DNA, the CDR3 is TGCGCCAGCAGCTTGGCAGGGTCCTCTGGAAACACCATATATTTT.

The chain is built from TRBV6-5 and TRBJ2-1; 7 nucleotides line up with TRBD2. The CDR3 is 14 amino acids. Germline CDR1 and CDR2: MNHEY and SVGAGI. J gave up 6 bases and V 2 bases, and 4 bases lay outside the gene matches. As DNA, the CDR3 is TGTGCCAGCAGTTACCGGGGAGGGTTCAATGAGCAGTTCTTC. Protein: CASSYRGGFNEQFF.

The CDR3 here is CASSPPPGHVYGYTF. In DNA form, the CDR3 reads TGTGCCAGCAGCCCCCCTCCGGGACACGTTTATGGCTACACCTTC. The rearrangement uses TRBV7-2 and TRBJ1-2; the D gene is possibly TRBD1 (6 bases). Looked up from germline, CDR1 is SGHTA and CDR2 is FQGNSA. The CDR3 loop spans 15 amino acids. V lost 5 bases, J lost 5 bases, and 18 bases lay in between.

V is TRBV5-1 and J is TRBJ2-5; no firm D call. The germline V gene encodes CDR1 SGHRS and CDR2 YFSETQ. The CDR3 covers 16 residues. Trimming removed 1 base at V and 4 bases at J, with 17 bases between. The chain's CDR3 is CASSLTPANQRETQYF. DNA of the CDR3: TGCGCCAGCAGCTTGACTCCGGCGAATCAGCGAGAGACCCAGTACTTC. The full variable domain, completed using reference TRBV5-1 and TRBJ2-5, is KAGVTQTPRYLIKTRGQQVTLSCSPISGHRSVSWYQQTPGQGLQFLFEYFSETQRNKGNFPGRFSGRQFSNSRSEMNVSTLELGDSALYLCASSLTPANQRETQYFGPGTRLLVL.

This clone was recorded a few times. The V and J genes are TRBV4-1 and TRBJ2-2; 9 nucleotides agree with TRBD1. Germline CDR1 and CDR2: MGHRA and YSYEKL. The J segment lost 5 bases and the V segment lost 5 bases, leaving 3 bases of the junction unmatched. The CDR3 is 14 residues long. CDR3 amino acids: CASSGTGRTGELFF. CDR3 DNA sequence: TGCGCCAGCAGCGGGACAGGGCGGACCGGGGAGCTGTTTTTT.

The chain links TRBV6-5 to TRBJ1-6; D gene unclear. V lost 2 bases and J 8 bases, leaving 13 bases between the germline ends. CDR1 is MNHEY and CDR2 is SVGAGI in the germline V gene. The CDR3 totals 15 residues. The CDR3 DNA follows: TGTGCCAGCAGTTACAACCCTTTTGGGGATTCACCCCTCCACTTT. Translated: CASSYNPFGDSPLHF.